This is a list of T cell receptor beta chains from one sample in a study of T cells in localized non-small cell lung cancer. Assay: immunoSEQ multiplex PCR; the TCRdb copy retains only in-frame clones and omits some. In the table there are about 59,000 clones, more than 85% of which are singletons. Sequencing used peripheral blood, obtained before any cancer treatment. These TCRs come from a man between 40 and 70 years old with stage I lung adenocarcinoma. The CDR3 runs from the conserved cysteine through the conserved F or W. Fields, in order: D gene, clone size, J gene, V gene, CDR3 protein, CDR3 DNA. D genes are given only for firm matches. Clone size is given for some rows only: seen once, a few or many times, or a class if the clone is expanded.

d_call: -; clone_size: -; j_call: TRBJ2-7; v_call: TRBV9; cdr3_aa: CASSPIPYSYEQYF; cdr3_nt: TGTGCCAGCAGCCCTATCCCCTACTCCTACGAGCAGTACTTC
d_call: -; clone_size: -; j_call: TRBJ1-5; v_call: TRBV6-1; cdr3_aa: CASDLQQGRQPQHF; cdr3_nt: TGTGCCAGCGACCTACAACAGGGTCGCCAGCCCCAGCATTTT
d_call: -; clone_size: -; j_call: TRBJ2-7; v_call: TRBV5-5; cdr3_aa: CASSLAGTPSHEQYF; cdr3_nt: TGTGCCAGCAGCTTGGCCGGGACTCCCTCTCACGAGCAGTACTTC
d_call: -; clone_size: -; j_call: TRBJ2-5; v_call: TRBV11-2; cdr3_aa: CASSHGHSGSGRETQYF; cdr3_nt: TGTGCCAGCAGCCATGGACATTCGGGGTCGGGTCGGGAGACCCAGTACTTC
d_call: -; clone_size: -; j_call: TRBJ2-5; v_call: TRBV5-8; cdr3_aa: CASSLGGQETQYF; cdr3_nt: TGTGCCAGCAGCTTGGGCGGCCAAGAGACCCAGTACTTC
d_call: -; clone_size: -; j_call: TRBJ1-5; v_call: TRBV5-8; cdr3_aa: CASSYVRGGNQPQHF; cdr3_nt: TGTGCCAGCAGCTACGTCAGGGGTGGCAATCAGCCCCAGCATTTT
d_call: -; clone_size: -; j_call: TRBJ2-2; v_call: TRBV4-2; cdr3_aa: CASSQGTRSSGELFF; cdr3_nt: TGTGCCAGCAGCCAAGGTACGAGGAGTTCCGGGGAGCTGTTTTTT
d_call: -; clone_size: few; j_call: TRBJ1-5; v_call: TRBV9; cdr3_aa: CASSVSDNQPQHF; cdr3_nt: TGTGCCAGCAGCGTAAGCGACAATCAGCCCCAGCATTTT
d_call: -; clone_size: -; j_call: TRBJ2-1; v_call: TRBV27; cdr3_aa: CASRSPNNEQFF; cdr3_nt: TGTGCCAGCAGGAGCCCTAACAATGAGCAGTTCTTC
d_call: TRBD1; clone_size: -; j_call: TRBJ1-1; v_call: TRBV7-9; cdr3_aa: CASSPTGTGLAFF; cdr3_nt: TGTGCCAGCAGCCCAACCGGGACAGGGCTCGCTTTCTTT
d_call: -; clone_size: -; j_call: TRBJ2-7; v_call: TRBV29-1; cdr3_aa: CSVLGTSPEQYF; cdr3_nt: TGCAGCGTACTCGGGACATCACCCGAGCAGTACTTC
d_call: -; clone_size: -; j_call: TRBJ2-3; v_call: TRBV5-1; cdr3_aa: CASSLMRGDTQYF; cdr3_nt: TGCGCCAGCAGCTTGATGAGGGGCGATACGCAGTATTTT
d_call: TRBD1; clone_size: -; j_call: TRBJ1-2; v_call: TRBV6-5; cdr3_aa: CASSYGTGAGYTF; cdr3_nt: TGTGCCAGCAGTTACGGAACAGGGGCTGGCTACACCTTC
d_call: -; clone_size: -; j_call: TRBJ2-2; v_call: TRBV4-1; cdr3_aa: CASSQEGGNTGELFF; cdr3_nt: TGCGCCAGCAGCCAGGAAGGGGGGAACACCGGGGAGCTGTTTTTT
d_call: TRBD1; clone_size: -; j_call: TRBJ1-1; v_call: TRBV6-1; cdr3_aa: CASSALGQPLNTEAFF; cdr3_nt: TGTGCCAGCAGTGCCTTGGGACAGCCATTGAACACTGAAGCTTTCTTT
d_call: -; clone_size: -; j_call: TRBJ1-2; v_call: TRBV7-9; cdr3_aa: CASSFGQHNPYGYTF; cdr3_nt: TGTGCCAGCAGCTTCGGACAACACAACCCATATGGCTACACCTTC
d_call: -; clone_size: large; j_call: TRBJ1-5; v_call: TRBV4-1; cdr3_aa: CASSQDGTLVGNQPQHF; cdr3_nt: TGCGCCAGCAGCCAAGACGGCACTTTAGTTGGCAATCAGCCCCAGCATTTT
d_call: -; clone_size: -; j_call: TRBJ2-2; v_call: TRBV19; cdr3_aa: CASSVQGAGELFF; cdr3_nt: TGTGCCAGTAGTGTCCAGGGTGCCGGGGAGCTGTTTTTT
d_call: TRBD1; clone_size: once; j_call: TRBJ1-1; v_call: TRBV10-3; cdr3_aa: CAIRGTGENTEAFF; cdr3_nt: TGTGCCATCAGGGGGACAGGGGAAAACACTGAAGCTTTCTTT
d_call: TRBD1; clone_size: -; j_call: TRBJ1-6; v_call: TRBV18; cdr3_aa: CASSPTGSNSPLHF; cdr3_nt: TGTGCCAGCTCACCGACAGGGAGCAATTCACCCCTCCACTTT
d_call: TRBD1; clone_size: -; j_call: TRBJ1-3; v_call: TRBV30; cdr3_aa: CAWSASGGMRNTIYF; cdr3_nt: TGTGCCTGGAGCGCGTCAGGGGGAATGAGAAACACCATATATTTT
d_call: -; clone_size: -; j_call: TRBJ1-1; v_call: TRBV30; cdr3_aa: CAWNEGMDEAFF; cdr3_nt: TGTGCCTGGAACGAGGGAATGGATGAAGCTTTCTTT
d_call: TRBD2; clone_size: -; j_call: TRBJ2-1; v_call: TRBV9; cdr3_aa: CASSELAGEYNEQFF; cdr3_nt: TGTGCCAGCAGCGAACTAGCGGGAGAATACAATGAGCAGTTCTTC
d_call: TRBD2; clone_size: -; j_call: TRBJ2-3; v_call: TRBV28; cdr3_aa: CASSSQATSGRHTQYF; cdr3_nt: TGTGCCAGCAGTTCCCAGGCGACTAGCGGGAGGCATACGCAGTATTTT
d_call: -; clone_size: -; j_call: TRBJ2-5; v_call: TRBV7-9; cdr3_aa: CASSLIGGFQETQYF; cdr3_nt: TGTGCCAGCAGCTTAATCGGCGGGTTCCAAGAGACCCAGTACTTC
d_call: -; clone_size: -; j_call: TRBJ1-2; v_call: TRBV6-1; cdr3_aa: CASSEDLGIVFYGYTF; cdr3_nt: TGTGCCAGCAGTGAAGATCTGGGTATCGTCTTCTATGGCTACACCTTC
d_call: -; clone_size: -; j_call: TRBJ2-7; v_call: TRBV6-6; cdr3_aa: CASSYSKGGEQYF; cdr3_nt: TGTGCCAGCAGTTACTCGAAGGGTGGCGAGCAGTACTTC
d_call: -; clone_size: -; j_call: TRBJ2-5; v_call: TRBV5-4; cdr3_aa: CASSLGGSSGQETQYF; cdr3_nt: TGTGCCAGCAGCTTAGGAGGGTCGAGCGGCCAAGAGACCCAGTACTTC
d_call: TRBD1; clone_size: -; j_call: TRBJ2-7; v_call: TRBV6-6; cdr3_aa: CASSATTGGSSYEQYF; cdr3_nt: TGTGCCAGCAGTGCGACAACAGGGGGTTCGTCCTACGAGCAGTACTTC
d_call: -; clone_size: -; j_call: TRBJ2-1; v_call: TRBV7-2; cdr3_aa: CASSRSGPWEQFF; cdr3_nt: TGTGCCAGCAGCAGATCGGGACCGTGGGAGCAGTTCTTC
d_call: -; clone_size: -; j_call: TRBJ1-4; v_call: TRBV2; cdr3_aa: CASSGSRVGEKLFF; cdr3_nt: TGTGCCAGCAGTGGATCTAGGGTTGGGGAAAAACTGTTTTTT
d_call: -; clone_size: -; j_call: TRBJ2-7; v_call: TRBV2; cdr3_aa: CASRSGAGEQYF; cdr3_nt: TGTGCCAGCAGGTCTGGGGCGGGCGAGCAGTACTTC
d_call: -; clone_size: -; j_call: TRBJ2-5; v_call: TRBV7-3; cdr3_aa: CASSLVQQETQYF; cdr3_nt: TGTGCCAGCAGCTTGGTACAGCAAGAGACCCAGTACTTC
d_call: -; clone_size: few; j_call: TRBJ1-3; v_call: TRBV6-5; cdr3_aa: CASSREEASGNTIYF; cdr3_nt: TGTGCCAGCAGCCGCGAGGAAGCCTCTGGAAACACCATATATTTT
d_call: TRBD1; clone_size: -; j_call: TRBJ1-1; v_call: TRBV5-8; cdr3_aa: CASSSEAWRQGDTEAFF; cdr3_nt: TGTGCCAGCAGCTCAGAAGCCTGGAGACAGGGAGACACTGAAGCTTTCTTT
d_call: -; clone_size: -; j_call: TRBJ2-5; v_call: TRBV15; cdr3_aa: CATSREAGTQYF; cdr3_nt: TGTGCCACCAGCAGAGAGGCCGGGACCCAGTACTTC